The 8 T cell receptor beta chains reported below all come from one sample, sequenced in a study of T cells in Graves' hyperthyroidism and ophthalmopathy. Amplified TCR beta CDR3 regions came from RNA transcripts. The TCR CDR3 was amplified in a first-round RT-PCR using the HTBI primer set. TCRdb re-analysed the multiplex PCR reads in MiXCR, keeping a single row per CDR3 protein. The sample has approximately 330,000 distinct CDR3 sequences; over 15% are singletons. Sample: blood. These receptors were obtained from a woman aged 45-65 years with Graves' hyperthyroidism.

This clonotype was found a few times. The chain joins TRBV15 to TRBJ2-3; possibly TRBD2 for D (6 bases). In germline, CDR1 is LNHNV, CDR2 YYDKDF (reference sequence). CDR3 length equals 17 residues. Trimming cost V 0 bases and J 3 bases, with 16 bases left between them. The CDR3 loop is CATSRDLREILTDTQYF. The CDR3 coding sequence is TGTGCCACCAGCAGAGATCTCCGGGAGATATTGACAGATACGCAGTATTTT.

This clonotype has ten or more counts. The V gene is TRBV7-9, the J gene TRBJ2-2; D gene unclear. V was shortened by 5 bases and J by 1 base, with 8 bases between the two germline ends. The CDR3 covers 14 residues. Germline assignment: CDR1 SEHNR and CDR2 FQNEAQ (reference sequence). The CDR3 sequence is CASSPARNTGELFF. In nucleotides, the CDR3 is TGTGCCAGCAGCCCGGCTCGGAACACCGGGGAGCTGTTTTTT.

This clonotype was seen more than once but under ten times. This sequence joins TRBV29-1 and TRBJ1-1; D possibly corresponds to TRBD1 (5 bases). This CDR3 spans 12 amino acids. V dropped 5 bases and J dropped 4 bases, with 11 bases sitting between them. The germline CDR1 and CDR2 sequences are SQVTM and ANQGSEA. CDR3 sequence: CSVHRSSTEAFF. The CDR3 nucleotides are TGCAGCGTTCACAGGTCTTCCACTGAAGCTTTCTTT.

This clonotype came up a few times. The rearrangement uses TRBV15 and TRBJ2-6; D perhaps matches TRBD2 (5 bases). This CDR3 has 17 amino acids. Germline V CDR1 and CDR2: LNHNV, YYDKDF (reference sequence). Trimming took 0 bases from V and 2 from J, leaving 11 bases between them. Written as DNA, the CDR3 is TGTGCCACCAGCAGAGAAAGGACTGGAGCTGGGGCCAACGTCCTGACTTTC. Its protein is CATSRERTGAGANVLTF.

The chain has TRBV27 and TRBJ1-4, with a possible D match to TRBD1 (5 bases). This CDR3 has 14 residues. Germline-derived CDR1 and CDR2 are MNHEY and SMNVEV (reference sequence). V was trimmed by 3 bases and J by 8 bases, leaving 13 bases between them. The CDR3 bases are TGTGCCAGCAGTTTGGAGGGGATTGACGAAAAACTGTTTTTT. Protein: CASSLEGIDEKLFF.

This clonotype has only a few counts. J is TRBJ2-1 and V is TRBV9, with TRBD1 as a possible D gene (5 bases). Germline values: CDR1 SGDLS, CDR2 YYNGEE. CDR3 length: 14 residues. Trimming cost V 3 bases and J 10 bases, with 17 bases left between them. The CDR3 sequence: CASSGVGPKAEQFF. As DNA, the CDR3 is TGTGCCAGCAGCGGAGTGGGGCCTAAAGCCGAGCAGTTCTTC.

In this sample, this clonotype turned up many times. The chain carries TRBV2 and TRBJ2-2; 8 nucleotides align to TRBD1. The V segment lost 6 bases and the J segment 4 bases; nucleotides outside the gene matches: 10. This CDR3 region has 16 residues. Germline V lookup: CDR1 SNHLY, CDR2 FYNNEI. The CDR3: CASRAPGTGLTGELFF. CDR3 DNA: TGTGCCAGCAGAGCCCCCGGGACAGGACTCACCGGGGAGCTGTTTTTT. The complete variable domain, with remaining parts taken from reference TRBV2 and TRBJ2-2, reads EPEVTQTPSHQVTQMGQEVILRCVPISNHLYFYWYRQILGQKVEFLVSFYNNEISEKSEIFDDQFSVERPDGSNFTLKIRSTKLEDSAMYFCASRAPGTGLTGELFFGEGSRLTVL.

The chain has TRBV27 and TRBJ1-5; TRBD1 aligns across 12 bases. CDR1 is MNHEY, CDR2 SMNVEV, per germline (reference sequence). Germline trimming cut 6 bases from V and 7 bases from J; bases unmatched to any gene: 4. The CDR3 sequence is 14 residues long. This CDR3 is CASSHGTGGQPQHF. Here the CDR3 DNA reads TGTGCCAGCAGCCACGGGACAGGGGGCCAGCCCCAGCATTTT.